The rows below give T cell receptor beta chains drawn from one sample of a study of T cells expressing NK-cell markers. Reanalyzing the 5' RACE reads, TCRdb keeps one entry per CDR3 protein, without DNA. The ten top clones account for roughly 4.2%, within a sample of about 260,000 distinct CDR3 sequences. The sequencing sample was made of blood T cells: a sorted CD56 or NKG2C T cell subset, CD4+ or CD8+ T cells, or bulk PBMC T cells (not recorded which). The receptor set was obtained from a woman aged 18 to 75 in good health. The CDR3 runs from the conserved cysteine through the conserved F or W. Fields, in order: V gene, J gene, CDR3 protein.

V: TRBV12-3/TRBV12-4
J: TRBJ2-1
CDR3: CASSIRTKRNEQFF

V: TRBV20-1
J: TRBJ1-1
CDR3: CSVGTGGMAEAFF

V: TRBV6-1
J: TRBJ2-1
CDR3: CASRETVFSYNEQFF

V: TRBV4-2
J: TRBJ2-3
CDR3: CASSQRQGANTDTQYF

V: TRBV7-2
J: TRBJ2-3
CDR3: CASSLGRTNPRYF

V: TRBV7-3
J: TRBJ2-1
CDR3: CATSRDRGNEQFF

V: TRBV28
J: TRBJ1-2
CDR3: CASNYGDRAGGYTF

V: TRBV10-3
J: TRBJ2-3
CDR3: CAISVRGVSDTQYF

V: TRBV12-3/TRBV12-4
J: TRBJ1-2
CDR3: CASSTITGRRDYGYTF

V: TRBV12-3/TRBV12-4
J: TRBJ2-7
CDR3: CASSFMGYEQYF

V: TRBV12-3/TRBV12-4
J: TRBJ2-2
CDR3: CASSPGTSNGGELFF

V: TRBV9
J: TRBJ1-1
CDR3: CASSPRRTPGGLNTEAFF

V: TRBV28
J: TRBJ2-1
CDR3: CASRSRSGSEQFF

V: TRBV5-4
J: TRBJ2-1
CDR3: CASQESSYNEQFF

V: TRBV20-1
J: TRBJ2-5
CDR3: CSARPLAGLETQYF

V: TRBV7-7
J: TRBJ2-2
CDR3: CASSLTGYTGELFF

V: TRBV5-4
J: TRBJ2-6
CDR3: CASSPRTGTLANVLTF

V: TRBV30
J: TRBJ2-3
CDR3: CAWSVGVKRGQLDTQYF

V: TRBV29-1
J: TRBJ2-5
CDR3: CSGGGQNQETQYF

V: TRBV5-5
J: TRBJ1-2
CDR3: CASSFRGQANYGYTF

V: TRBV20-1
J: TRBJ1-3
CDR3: CSAGEDRQVRGNTIYF

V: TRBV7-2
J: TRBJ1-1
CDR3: CASSSGGNTEAFF

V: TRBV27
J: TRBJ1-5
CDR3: CASKTGQANQPQHF

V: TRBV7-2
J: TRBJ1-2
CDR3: CASSLGVANYGYTF

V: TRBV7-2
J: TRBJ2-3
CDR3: CASSLVTVGTDTQYF

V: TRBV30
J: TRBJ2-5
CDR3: CAWSGRLAGKQETQYF

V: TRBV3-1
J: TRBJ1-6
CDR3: CASSQEGRHNSPLHF

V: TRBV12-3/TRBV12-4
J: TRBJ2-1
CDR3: CASRRPQLYNEQFF

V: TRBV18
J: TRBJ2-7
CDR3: CASSPPLAGVAYEQYF

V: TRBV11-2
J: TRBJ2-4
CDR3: CASSSVRLGNIQYF

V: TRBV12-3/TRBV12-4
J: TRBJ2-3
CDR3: CASTTGEPDTQYF

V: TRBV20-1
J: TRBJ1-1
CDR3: CSARDPGAEAFF

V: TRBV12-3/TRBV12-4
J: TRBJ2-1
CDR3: CASTLTGNEQFF